This T cell receptor (beta chain) is from a study of blood T cell repertoires in COVID-19. Clones were read by immunoSEQ multiplex PCR, and TCRdb kept only the in-frame ones, dropping some. In the table there are 300,000 to 400,000 clones, under 95% of which are singletons. The CDR3 has 19 residues. Unmatched junction bases numbered 12, after V lost 5 bases and J lost 0 bases. Germline V gene lookup returns CDR1 MNHNY and CDR2 SVGAGI (reference sequence). The source of this sequence is a woman younger than 30 who had recovered from COVID-19. The V and J genes are TRBV6-6 and TRBJ2-3, with 12 positions matching TRBD2. The sequencing sample was made of peripheral blood. The CDR3 bases are TGTGCCAGCAGTCGTTCCGAGATAGGGACTAGCGGGAGCACAGATACGCAGTATTTT. This translates into CASSRSEIGTSGSTDTQYF.